Listed here is a single T cell receptor (beta chain). Its antigen is still unknown. The sample originates from a study of post-analysis software for immune sequencing data. Study summary: Disease trajectories encompassed relapsing-remitting, secondary progressive and progressive-relapsing multiple sclerosis.

TCR beta cDNA libraries had unique molecular identifiers. The T cell input of about 0.85 to 10 million gave around 540,000 cDNA molecules. A single record per CDR3 protein comes from TCRdb applying MiXCR to the PCR reads. The table records 700,000 to 900,000 distinct CDR3 sequences, 35% to 55% of them present only once. Study findings and constraints: Under the F measure, samples that were prepared in one batch clustered strongly together. Normalized Chao1 diversity in multiple sclerosis patients fell significantly below that of controls. Four to six TRBV segments appeared more often in patients than in controls, and TRBV5-6, TRBV5-1 and TRBV20-1 were among these.

The CDR3 is made up of 13 amino acids. V was pared by 8 bases and J by 4 bases, with 14 bases between. CDR1 and CDR2 (germline): SGHVS, FNYEAQ. The V call is TRBV7-6, the J call TRBJ1-1, with D possibly being TRBD1 (5 bases). This receptor was identified in a girl aged 5 to 17 with multiple sclerosis. Sample: blood. In nucleotides, the CDR3 is TGTGCCAGCTCCGCCGGGGCAAGCACTGAAGCTTTCTTT. Protein sequence: CASSAGASTEAFF.